This T cell receptor beta chain emerged from a study of beta chain features in type 1 diabetes. At the level of the study: There were around 100,000,000 sorted cells examined across all samples.

This CDR3 contains 15 residues. Trimming took off 7 bases at V and 3 bases at J, with 17 bases between the two ends. Germline CDR1 and CDR2: SGHTA and FQGNSA. To note about this clone: Its specificity is not known.

Study-wide points: For type 1 diabetes patients, VDJ junctions showed fewer insertions and more deletions. The study found moderately but significantly shorter TCRB CDR3s in all four CD4+ subsets of Type 1 diabetes patients.

As every portion of the isolated RNA was reverse transcribed, the sequencing read expressed TCRB transcripts. Sequencing was performed with immunoSEQ multiplex PCR; in TCRdb, only in-frame clones are kept and a portion is missing. The sample has 93,000 or so clones, 28% seen once; the top ten hold 0.53%. The sequenced material came from central memory CD4+ T cells from blood. The TCR originated in a woman aged 18-30 years with type 1 diabetes. The chain couples TRBV7-2 to TRBJ2-3; D is ambiguous. The CDR3 DNA sequence: TGTGCCAGCATTTACCACTCTCCATGGACAGATACGCAGTATTTT. It yields the protein CASIYHSPWTDTQYF.